These 24 T cell receptor beta chains were sequenced from one sample in a study of CD8+ T cells in alopecia areata. Treatment given: oral pan-JAK inhibitor, 5-10 mg twice daily. Extraction of RNA preceded its reverse transcription into cDNA, which served as the sequencing template. The assay was immunoSEQ multiplex PCR, and TCRdb's table has in-frame clones only and misses some. The repertoire consists of fewer than 200,000 clones, with under 60% occurring once and the leading ten covering around 13%. The starting material was CD8+ T cells sorted from blood, obtained at week 24, from a patient treated with tofacitinib. Receptor source: a human donor with alopecia areata.

This clone was counted a few times. The rearrangement links TRBV7-2 to TRBJ2-7, with 8 bases matching TRBD2. There are 14 residues in the CDR3. The J segment lost 5 bases and the V segment lost 5 bases, leaving 8 bases of the junction unmatched. Germline V gene lookup returns CDR1 SGHTA and CDR2 FQGNSA. In nucleotides, the CDR3 is TGTGCCAGCAGCCCGGGGGGGTGGACGGACGAGCAGTACTTC. It codes for CASSPGGWTDEQYF.

A few counts support this clone. The chain joins TRBV27 to TRBJ2-7; either TRBD1 or TRBD2 may supply D (6 bases each). This CDR3 comprises 16 residues. CDR1 is MNHEY, CDR2 SMNVEV, per germline (reference sequence). The V end was cut by 4 bases, the J end by 3 bases, with 19 bases between. The CDR3 coding sequence is TGTGCCAGCAGTTCCTTAGGTCCGCGGGGACACTACGAGCAGTACTTC. The encoded protein is CASSSLGPRGHYEQYF.

J is TRBJ2-1 and V is TRBV7-8; 13 bases map to TRBD2. Germline CDR1 reads SGHVS; CDR2 reads FQNEAQ. This CDR3 has 18 residues. With 4 bases clipped from V and 8 bases from J, the junction kept 14 bases outside the gene matches. CDR3 sequence reads: CASSSDPTSGGAMYEQFF. CDR3 in DNA: TGTGCCAGCAGCTCAGACCCTACTAGCGGGGGGGCCATGTATGAGCAGTTCTTC.

The rearrangement joins TRBV29-1 to TRBJ2-5, with a possible D match to TRBD1 (5 bases). CDR3 length: 12 residues. Trimming left V 3 bases short and J 4 bases short, with 9 bases between. Germline CDR1 reads SQVTM; CDR2 reads ANQGSEA. This CDR3 is CSVEAGSETQYF. DNA of the CDR3: TGCAGCGTTGAGGCAGGGTCAGAGACCCAGTACTTC.

This clone appeared a few times. This chain uses TRBV5-6 with TRBJ1-2, with TRBD1 as a possible D gene (6 bases). This CDR3 is built from 13 residues. Trimming pared 5 bases from V and 6 bases from J, leaving 14 bases between. The germline gives CDR1 SGHDT, CDR2 YYEEEE. In DNA form, the CDR3 reads TGTGCCAGCAGACAGGGCGTGGGAAATGGCTACACCTTC. It is translated as CASRQGVGNGYTF.

The chain links TRBV4-1 to TRBJ2-7, with TRBD1 as a possible D gene (5 bases). CDR3 length: 15 amino acids. V was cut by 1 base and J by 1 base, with 11 bases left in between. Germline values: CDR1 MGHRA, CDR2 YSYEKL. The CDR3 region has the DNA TGCGCCAGCAGCCAAGGACAGCGTGAGTCCTACGAGCAGTACTTC. As protein: CASSQGQRESYEQYF.

The genes are TRBV10-3 and TRBJ2-7, with 8 bases identical to TRBD1. The J segment lost 1 base and the V segment lost 6 bases, leaving 2 bases of the junction unmatched. In germline, CDR1 is ENHRY, CDR2 SYGVKD. The length of the CDR3 is 13 residues. Written as DNA, the CDR3 is TGTGCCATCAGGACAGGGGCTTCCTACGAGCAGTACTTC. Translated, it gives CAIRTGASYEQYF.

The chain carries TRBV6-5 and TRBJ2-7, with 7 bases identical to TRBD1. This CDR3 spans 15 amino acids. The trim removed 2 bases at V and 3 bases at J, leaving 7 bases unmatched. Germline CDR1 MNHEY, CDR2 SVGAGI. The CDR3 coding sequence is TGTGCCAGCAGTTACGGGGCAGGGGGTATCTACGAGCAGTACTTC. Encoded protein: CASSYGAGGIYEQYF.

The gene calls are TRBV6-5 and TRBJ2-7, with D maybe TRBD2 (6 bases). Germline V gene lookup returns CDR1 MNHEY and CDR2 SVGAGI. V was shortened by 4 bases and J by 6 bases, with 19 bases between the two germline ends. This CDR3 has 15 amino acids. CDR3 DNA sequence: TGTGCCAGCAGTTTACAGCGGAGTAGCGGCCTCGAGCAGTACTTC. Encoded protein: CASSLQRSSGLEQYF.

The chain's CDR3 is CASSVGGRPIEQFF. The CDR3 nucleotides are TGTGCCAGCAGCGTGGGGGGACGCCCCATTGAGCAGTTCTTC. The chain uses TRBV9 and TRBJ2-1; perhaps TRBD2 as D (6 bases). This CDR3 is 14 amino acids long. CDR1 SGDLS and CDR2 YYNGEE come from the germline V gene. Trimming stripped 2 bases from V and 9 bases from J, with 15 bases between.

The CDR3 DNA reads TGTGCCAGCAGCGTAGGGAGTGGACAACGGTATGGCTACACCTTC. Translated: CASSVGSGQRYGYTF. The genes are TRBV9 and TRBJ1-2; D is possibly TRBD1 (5 bases). Trimming removed 0 bases at V and 5 bases at J, with 14 bases between. This CDR3 region has 15 residues. Germline values: CDR1 SGDLS, CDR2 YYNGEE.

J is TRBJ2-1 and V is TRBV5-1; either TRBD1 or TRBD2 may fit D (5 bases each). The CDR3 has 13 amino acids. Germline V gene sequence: CDR1 SGHRS, CDR2 YFSETQ. This CDR3 reads CASSDEGPAEQFF. The CDR3 nucleotides are TGCGCATCTTCCGACGAGGGGCCCGCTGAGCAGTTCTTC.

This chain uses TRBV7-6 with TRBJ2-1; possibly TRBD1 for D (7 bases). Trimming pared 0 bases from V and 5 bases from J, leaving 20 bases between. CDR1 and CDR2 (germline): SGHVS, FNYEAQ. The CDR3 consists of 18 residues. CDR3 residues: CASSLAFRSGGQHNEQFF. The CDR3 DNA follows: TGTGCCAGCAGCTTAGCTTTTAGATCAGGGGGGCAACACAATGAGCAGTTCTTC.

The CDR3 spells CASSVNETPLHF. DNA of the CDR3: TGTGCCAGCAGCGTAAATGAGACACCCCTCCACTTT. The chain uses TRBV11-2 and TRBJ1-6; no definite D call. Germline-derived CDR1 and CDR2 are SGHAT and FQNNGV. CDR3 length equals 12 residues. The germline V and J ends were trimmed by 5 bases and 11 bases, with 10 bases remaining between them.

This chain uses TRBV7-9 with TRBJ1-2; tentatively, D is TRBD1 (5 bases). V gave up 5 bases and J gave up 7 bases, with 26 bases separating them. The CDR3 consists of 17 residues. Germline CDR1 is SEHNR and CDR2 is FQNEAQ (reference sequence). The CDR3 region is CASSPNPLGQGIGGYTF. The CDR3 coding sequence is TGTGCCAGCAGCCCCAACCCTCTCGGTCAGGGTATCGGTGGCTACACCTTC.

This rearrangement joins TRBV2 to TRBJ1-1; tentatively, D is TRBD1 (6 bases). The germline CDR1 and CDR2 sequences are SNHLY and FYNNEI. The CDR3 is made up of 10 amino acids. V lost 8 bases, J lost 10 bases, and 11 bases lay in between. The CDR3 coding sequence is TGTGCCAGCCCATCGGGGGCAGCTTTCTTT. This translates into CASPSGAAFF.

This chain links TRBV11-2 with TRBJ2-7; TRBD2 might be the D (5 bases). V was shortened by 3 bases and J by 3 bases, with 9 bases between the two germline ends. CDR1 SGHAT and CDR2 FQNNGV come from the germline V gene. This CDR3 is 13 amino acids long. CDR3 protein: CASSFGLNYEQYF. Here the CDR3 DNA reads TGTGCCAGCAGCTTTGGACTGAACTACGAGCAGTACTTC.

V gene TRBV30 combines with J gene TRBJ1-2, with 7 bases lining up with TRBD1. CDR1 is GTSNPN, CDR2 SVGIG, per germline (reference sequence). Trimming removed 4 bases from V and 8 bases from J; junction bases left unmatched: 10. This CDR3 is 13 amino acids long. In DNA form, the CDR3 reads TGTGCCTGGACCCTGACAGGGTTAGAGGGCTACACCTTC. Protein: CAWTLTGLEGYTF.

This clone has only a few counts. CDR3 amino acids: CASSSTRGRTEAFF. The CDR3 DNA is TGTGCCAGCAGCTCGACAAGGGGGCGCACTGAAGCTTTCTTT. The chain employs TRBV7-9 and TRBJ1-1; TRBD1 matches at 7 bases. The V gene's germline CDR1 is SEHNR and CDR2 FQNEAQ (reference sequence). CDR3 length equals 14 residues. V was pared by 4 bases and J by 4 bases, with 6 bases of the junction left unmatched.

This clone occurred a few times. The CDR3 coding sequence is TGCAGCGTGGACGTCCGGGACAGGGGGAACTACGAGCAGTACTTC. Translated: CSVDVRDRGNYEQYF. The chain joins TRBV29-1 to TRBJ2-7; 11 bases match TRBD1. CDR3 size: 15 residues. In germline, CDR1 is SQVTM, CDR2 ANQGSEA. V lost 6 bases, J lost 3 bases, and 10 bases stayed unmatched.

A single count supports this clone. The chain carries TRBV11-3 and TRBJ2-5; 8 bases are shared with TRBD1. The CDR3 is 14 residues long. The V and J ends lost 6 bases and 3 bases, in that order; junction bases with no gene match: 6. CDR1 and CDR2 from the germline V gene are SGHNT and YENEEA. The CDR3 DNA reads as TGTGCCAGCAGACCTCGGACAGGGAAAGAGACCCAGTACTTC. It codes for CASRPRTGKETQYF.

This clone was seen more than once but under ten times. The genes are TRBV10-3 and TRBJ2-7; TRBD1 matches 7 bases. The ends lost 6 bases at V and 2 bases at J; junction bases unmatched: 10. Germline CDR1 ENHRY, CDR2 SYGVKD. CDR3 length equals 15 residues. The CDR3 DNA reads as TGTGCCATCAGGGGGGCAGGGGGTCAACCCTACGAGCAGTACTTC. Its translation: CAIRGAGGQPYEQYF.

The chain employs TRBV9 and TRBJ2-7, with TRBD1 matching 7 bases. CDR1 and CDR2 from the germline V gene are SGDLS and YYNGEE. CDR3 size: 14 residues. V trimming: 0 bases; J trimming: 3 bases; junction bases outside the gene matches: 3. The CDR3 bases are TGTGCCAGCAGCGTAGGAACAGGGGTCTACGAGCAGTACTTC. It translates to CASSVGTGVYEQYF.

V usage is TRBV29-1 and J usage is TRBJ2-4, with D hard to call. CDR1 is SQVTM and CDR2 is ANQGSEA in the germline V gene. V was trimmed by 4 bases and J by 0 bases, leaving 7 bases between them. The CDR3 sequence is 13 residues long. CDR3 amino acids: CSVVGIAKNIQYF. As DNA, the CDR3 is TGCAGCGTTGTTGGGATAGCCAAAAACATTCAGTACTTC.